This T cell receptor beta chain was captured by sequencing in a study of early T cells in non-severe SARS-CoV-2 infection. About the research overall: The study sequenced bulk RNA from unsorted whole blood, with chains unpaired.

Comments on this clonotype: Its target is unknown.

General observations from the study: The study's VDJdb matching favored anti-spike CD8 responses and missed private and CD4 specificities.

MiXCR was run by TCRdb on the 5' RACE reads, yielding one entry per CDR3 protein. This sample has fewer than 95,000 distinct CDR3 sequences, with around a sixth found just once. Specimen: whole blood, collected at baseline. The source of this sequence is an adult who was a healthcare worker with PCR-confirmed SARS-CoV-2 infection or an uninfected control (not recorded which).

The CDR3 protein is CASSPPEGGDEQYF. CDR3 bases: TGCGCCAGCAGCCCACCGGAGGGAGGGGACGAGCAGTACTTC. The rearrangement links TRBV5-1 to TRBJ2-7; 7 bases match TRBD2. V was pared by 4 bases and J by 5 bases, with 9 bases of the junction left unmatched. The CDR3 sequence is 14 residues long. Germline loops: CDR1 SGHRS, CDR2 YFSETQ.